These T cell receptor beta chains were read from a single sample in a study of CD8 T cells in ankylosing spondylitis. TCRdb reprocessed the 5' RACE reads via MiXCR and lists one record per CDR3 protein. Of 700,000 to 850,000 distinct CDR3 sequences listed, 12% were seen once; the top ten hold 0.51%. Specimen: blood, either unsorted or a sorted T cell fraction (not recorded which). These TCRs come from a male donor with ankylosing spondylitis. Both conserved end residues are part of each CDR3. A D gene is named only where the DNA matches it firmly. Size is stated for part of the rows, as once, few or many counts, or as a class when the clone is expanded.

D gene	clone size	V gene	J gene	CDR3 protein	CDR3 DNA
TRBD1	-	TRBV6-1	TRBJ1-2	CASVRAGGDGYTF	TGTGCCAGCGTACGGGCAGGGGGAGATGGCTACACCTTC
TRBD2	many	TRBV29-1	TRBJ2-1	CSVLAGYNEQFF	TGCAGCGTGTTAGCGGGGTACAATGAGCAGTTCTTC
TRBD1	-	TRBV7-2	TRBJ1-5	CASSTTGGPYSNQPQHF	TGTGCCAGCAGCACAACAGGGGGCCCCTATAGCAATCAGCCCCAGCATTTT
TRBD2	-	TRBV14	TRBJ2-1	CASSQGLAAPNEQFF	TGTGCCAGCAGCCAAGGTCTAGCGGCCCCCAATGAGCAGTTCTTC
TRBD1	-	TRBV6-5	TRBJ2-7	CASKTGGYEQYF	TGTGCCAGCAAGACAGGGGGGTACGAGCAGTACTTC
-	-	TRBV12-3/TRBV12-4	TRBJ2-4	CASSPQGARGNIQYF	TGTGCCAGCAGTCCTCAGGGGGCGCGGGGGAACATTCAGTACTTC
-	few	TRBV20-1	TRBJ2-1	CSPKESSYNEQFF	TGCAGTCCCAAAGAGAGCTCCTACAATGAGCAGTTCTTC
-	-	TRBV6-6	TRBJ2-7	CASSYSLEFEQYF	TGTGCCAGCAGTTACTCTTTAGAGTTCGAGCAGTACTTC
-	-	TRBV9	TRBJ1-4	CASSANTGFDEKLFF	TGTGCCAGCAGCGCCAATACAGGGTTTGATGAAAAACTGTTTTTT
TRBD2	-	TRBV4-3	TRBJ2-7	CASSQVGLRSYEQYF	TGCGCCAGCAGCCAAGTGGGACTAAGGTCCTACGAGCAGTACTTC
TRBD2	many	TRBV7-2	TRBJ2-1	CASSIVSGGPYNEQFF	TGTGCCAGCAGCATCGTTAGCGGGGGTCCCTACAATGAGCAGTTCTTC
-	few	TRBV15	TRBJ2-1	CATSRGGYIDEQFF	TGTGCCACCAGCAGGGGAGGATACATCGATGAGCAGTTCTTC
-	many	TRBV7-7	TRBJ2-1	CASSLDRHNEQFF	TGTGCTAGCAGCTTAGACCGCCACAATGAGCAGTTCTTC
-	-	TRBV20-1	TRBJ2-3	CSAPYADTQYF	TGCAGTGCCCCCTATGCAGATACGCAGTATTTT
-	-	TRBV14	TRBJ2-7	CASSPRLEGGYEQYF	TGTGCCAGCAGCCCACGACTAGAGGGGGGCTACGAGCAGTACTTC
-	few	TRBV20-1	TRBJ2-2	CSARDRRGNTGELFF	TGCAGTGCTAGAGATCGCAGGGGGAACACCGGGGAGCTGTTTTTT
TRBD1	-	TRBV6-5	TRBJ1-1	CASTFDRARTEAFF	TGTGCCAGCACGTTCGACAGGGCGCGGACTGAAGCTTTCTTT
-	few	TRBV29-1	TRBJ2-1	CSVVREGWANEQFF	TGCAGCGTCGTACGGGAAGGGTGGGCTAATGAGCAGTTCTTC
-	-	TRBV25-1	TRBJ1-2	CASSAFGYGYTF	TGTGCCAGCAGTGCATTCGGCTATGGCTACACCTTC
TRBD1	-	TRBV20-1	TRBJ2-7	CSASVGQAYEQYF	TGCAGTGCTAGTGTCGGACAGGCCTACGAGCAGTACTTC
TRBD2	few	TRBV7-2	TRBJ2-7	CASSFQAGAVGYEQYF	TGTGCCAGCAGCTTCCAAGCGGGAGCGGTTGGGTACGAGCAGTACTTC
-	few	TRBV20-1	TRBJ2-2	CSASTASTGELFF	TGCAGTGCTTCGACAGCATCCACCGGGGAGCTGTTTTTT
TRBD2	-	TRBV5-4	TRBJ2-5	CASTSERLALQETQYF	TGTGCCAGCACCTCAGAGCGACTAGCGCTACAAGAGACCCAGTACTTC
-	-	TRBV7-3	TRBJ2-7	CASSPRGGQGHYEQYF	TGTGCCAGCAGCCCGAGAGGAGGGCAAGGGCATTACGAGCAGTACTTC
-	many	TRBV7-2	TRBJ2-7	CASSLTLEQYF	TGTGCCAGCAGCTTAACCTTAGAGCAGTACTTC
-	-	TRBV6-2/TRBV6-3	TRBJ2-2	CASSYRGGNGELFF	TGTGCCAGCAGTTACAGGGGAGGTAACGGGGAGCTGTTTTTT
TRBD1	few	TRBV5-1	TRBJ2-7	CASSLDRANNEQYF	TGCGCCAGCAGCTTAGACAGGGCGAATAACGAGCAGTACTTC
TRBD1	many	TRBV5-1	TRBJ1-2	CASSKGQGYDGYTF	TGCGCCAGCAGCAAGGGACAGGGGTATGATGGCTACACCTTC
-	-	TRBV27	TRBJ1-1	CASSLVAGAKAFF	TGTGCCAGCAGTTTAGTCGCGGGGGCTAAAGCTTTCTTT
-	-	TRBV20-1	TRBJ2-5	CSGGRQSLFGETRYF	TGCAGTGGCGGACGGCAGTCGCTCTTCGGAGAGACCCGGTACTTC
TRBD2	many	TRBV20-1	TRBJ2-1	CSAVPGLAGEYSEQFF	TGCAGTGCCGTTCCGGGACTAGCGGGAGAGTACAGTGAGCAGTTCTTC
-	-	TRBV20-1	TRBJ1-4	CSAYGATNEKLFF	TGCAGTGCTTACGGGGCAACTAATGAAAAACTGTTTTTT
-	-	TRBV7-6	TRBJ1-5	CASSHLGGDNQPQHF	TGTGCCAGCAGCCACCTGGGAGGGGACAATCAGCCCCAGCATTTT
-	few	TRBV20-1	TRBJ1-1	CSARDRGTLNTEAFF	TGCAGTGCTAGAGATCGTGGGACGCTGAACACTGAAGCTTTCTTT
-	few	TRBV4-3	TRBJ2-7	CASSQEVWYEQYF	TGCGCCAGCAGCCAAGAAGTCTGGTACGAGCAGTACTTC
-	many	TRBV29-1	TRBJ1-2	CSVGLSDGYTF	TGCAGCGTAGGACTGTCGGATGGCTACACCTTC
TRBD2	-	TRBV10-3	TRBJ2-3	CAISRLAGDTDTQYF	TGTGCCATCAGTCGACTAGCGGGGGACACAGATACGCAGTATTTT
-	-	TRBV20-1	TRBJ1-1	CSARDVQGSEAFF	TGCAGTGCTAGAGATGTACAGGGATCTGAAGCTTTCTTT